These 31 T cell receptor beta chains were all obtained from the same sample, sequenced in a study of blood T cell repertoires in COVID-19. Assay used: immunoSEQ multiplex PCR; TCRdb lists only in-frame clones, some missing. Of roughly 250,000 clones detected, 87% appear once; the ten largest clones hold approximately 7.9%. Sequenced sample: peripheral blood. The receptors were gathered from a man in his sixties who had recovered from COVID-19.

The CDR3 sequence: CASSSPFTGISGNTIYF. CDR3 in DNA: TGTGCCAGCAGTTCCCCGTTTACAGGGATCTCTGGAAACACCATATATTTT. The V and J genes are TRBV28 and TRBJ1-3; possible D gene TRBD1, 6 bases. Between the trimmed V and J ends, which lost 4 bases and 0 bases, there was a span of 16 bases. The CDR3 runs 17 residues. Germline V gives CDR1 MDHEN, CDR2 SYDVKM.

V is TRBV5-1 and J is TRBJ2-2, with 7 bases that match TRBD1. Germline assignment: CDR1 SGHRS and CDR2 YFSETQ. This CDR3 has 17 residues. The ends lost 0 bases at V and 8 bases at J; junction bases unmatched: 13. CDR3 sequence: CASSLALGIDREGELFF. As DNA, the CDR3 is TGCGCCAGCAGCTTGGCCTTGGGGATCGACAGGGAGGGGGAGCTGTTTTTT.

The chain has TRBV7-7 and TRBJ2-3, with 8 bases identical to TRBD1. From germline, CDR1 is SSHAT and CDR2 FNYEAQ (reference sequence). Trimming took 2 bases from V and 3 from J; bases not matched to a gene: 4. The CDR3 is made up of 15 amino acids. CDR3 bases: TGTGCCAGCAGCTTACAGGGGGCCGGAACAGATACGCAGTATTTT. This gives the protein CASSLQGAGTDTQYF.

V usage is TRBV27 and J usage is TRBJ2-5; D is perhaps TRBD2 (5 bases). Germline values: CDR1 MNHEY, CDR2 SMNVEV (reference sequence). V gave up 4 bases and J gave up 7 bases, with 16 bases separating them. CDR3 length: 14 residues. For the CDR3, the DNA is TGTGCCAGCAGTTCCCCCACTAGTAAGAGGACCCAGTACTTC. This translates into CASSSPTSKRTQYF.

This clone was seen only a few times. This sequence joins TRBV18 and TRBJ1-5; TRBD1 aligns across 9 bases. The CDR3 length is 15 residues. From germline, CDR1 is KGHSH and CDR2 LQKENI. V dropped 6 bases and J dropped 2; count of bases not matched to a gene: 5. In DNA, the CDR3 is TGTGCCAGCTCGTCGGGACAGGGAGGCAATCAGCCCCAGCATTTT. Translated: CASSSGQGGNQPQHF.

This clone was seen repeatedly, ten times or more. The V and J genes are TRBV7-9 and TRBJ1-2, with D maybe TRBD1 (6 bases). Between the trimmed V and J ends, which lost 5 bases and 4 bases, there was a span of 17 bases. CDR3 size: 15 residues. Germline V lookup: CDR1 SEHNR, CDR2 FQNEAQ (reference sequence). The CDR3 DNA reads as TGTGCCAGCAGCCCAGCCGCTAGGGGGTCCTATGGCTACACCTTC. It specifies CASSPAARGSYGYTF.

The rearrangement links TRBV29-1 to TRBJ1-1; no clear D gene. V was pared by 3 bases and J by 3 bases, with 11 bases between. Germline CDR1 reads SQVTM; CDR2 reads ANQGSEA. The CDR3 length is 13 residues. CDR3 sequence: CSVDNKLYTEAFF. The CDR3 DNA sequence: TGCAGCGTTGATAATAAGCTGTACACTGAAGCTTTCTTT. The variable domain in full, completed from reference TRBV29-1 and TRBJ1-1, reads SAVISQKPSRDICQRGTSLTIQCQVDSQVTMMFWYRQQPGQSLTLIATANQGSEATYESGFVIDKFPISRPNLTFSTLTVSNMSPEDSSIYLCSVDNKLYTEAFFGQGTRLTVV.

Here the CDR3 reads CASSRGPGNEKLFF. In nucleotides, the CDR3 is TGCGCCAGCAGCAGGGGGCCTGGGAATGAAAAACTGTTTTTT. The V gene is TRBV5-1, the J gene TRBJ1-4, with 7 bases that match TRBD1. Germline V lookup: CDR1 SGHRS, CDR2 YFSETQ. The V and J ends lost 4 bases and 5 bases, in that order; junction bases with no gene match: 5. This CDR3 is built from 14 residues. Filled out from reference TRBV5-1 and TRBJ1-4, the complete variable domain reads KAGVTQTPRYLIKTRGQQVTLSCSPISGHRSVSWYQQTPGQGLQFLFEYFSETQRNKGNFPGRFSGRQFSNSRSEMNVSTLELGDSALYLCASSRGPGNEKLFFGSGTQLSVL.

The CDR3 loop is CAWRLTGGGTGELFF. In DNA form, the CDR3 reads TGTGCCTGGAGGTTGACAGGGGGCGGTACCGGGGAGCTGTTTTTT. The chain recombines TRBV30 with TRBJ2-2, with 10 bases matching TRBD1. The CDR3 spans 15 residues. Germline values: CDR1 GTSNPN, CDR2 SVGIG (reference sequence). Trimming took 3 bases from V and 5 from J; bases not matched to a gene: 6.

This rearrangement joins TRBV10-3 to TRBJ1-2, with unresolved D. Trimming took off 6 bases at V and 3 bases at J, with 20 bases between the two ends. CDR1 ENHRY and CDR2 SYGVKD come from the germline V gene. CDR3 length equals 16 residues. The DNA of the CDR3 is TGTGCCATCAGCCCCGGCCCGGGTGGTATTGACTATGGCTACACCTTC. Amino acids: CAISPGPGGIDYGYTF.

In this sample, this clone turned up a few times. The V and J genes are TRBV12-5 and TRBJ2-1, with 9 bases aligning to TRBD2. In germline, CDR1 is LGHNT, CDR2 FRNRAP. J gave up 4 bases and V 4 bases, and 11 bases lay outside the gene matches. CDR3 length equals 17 residues. Here the CDR3 reads CASGSNLPAGGYNEQFF. In nucleotides, the CDR3 is TGTGCTAGTGGTTCGAATCTACCAGCGGGGGGATACAATGAGCAGTTCTTC.

The chain links TRBV4-2 to TRBJ1-5, with TRBD1 identical over 7 bases. In germline, CDR1 is LGHNA, CDR2 YNFKEQ. The ends lost 1 base at V and 7 bases at J; junction bases unmatched: 10. This CDR3 has 16 amino acids. CDR3 nucleotide sequence: TGTGCCAGCAGCCAAGGTTCAGACAGGGCTAGCCAGCCCCAGCATTTT. Protein product: CASSQGSDRASQPQHF.

This sequence joins TRBV3-1 (or the pseudogene TRBV3-2) and TRBJ1-4; no definite D call. This CDR3 is 17 amino acids long. The germline V gene has CDR1 LGHDT and CDR2 YNNKEL (reference sequence). Trimming removed 1 base from V and 0 bases from J, with 12 bases in between. The CDR3 bases are TGTGCCAGCAGCCAAGCTTTACATACCGCAACTAATGAAAAACTGTTTTTT. Protein: CASSQALHTATNEKLFF.

The rearrangement uses TRBV19 and TRBJ2-5; D not certain. This CDR3 spans 13 amino acids. The V end was cut by 7 bases, the J end by 0 bases, with 9 bases between. Per the germline V gene, CDR1 is LNHDA and CDR2 is SQIVND (reference sequence). CDR3 nucleotide sequence: TGTGCCAGTAAACGTTCTAACCAAGAGACCCAGTACTTC. Protein sequence: CASKRSNQETQYF.

This chain uses TRBV6-5 with TRBJ1-2, with 8 bases that match TRBD1. This CDR3 has 13 amino acids. Germline CDR1 MNHEY, CDR2 SVGAGI. J gave up 5 bases and V 6 bases, and 5 bases lay outside the gene matches. The CDR3 region has the DNA TGTGCCAGCAGGAAGTGGACAGGGTATGGCTACACCTTC. The encoded protein is CASRKWTGYGYTF.

The chain couples TRBV2 to TRBJ1-2; no clear D. The length of the CDR3 is 11 residues. Germline assignment: CDR1 SNHLY and CDR2 FYNNEI. The ends were cut back, 6 bases at V and 8 bases at J, with 10 bases in the middle. Here the CDR3 reads CASRRNGGYTF. The CDR3 DNA follows: TGTGCCAGCAGGCGAAACGGGGGCTACACCTTC.

J is TRBJ1-2 and V is TRBV2; 7 bases agree with TRBD1. This CDR3 has 13 amino acids. V shed 4 bases, J shed 2 bases, and the junction held 1 base outside the gene matches. Germline assignment: CDR1 SNHLY and CDR2 FYNNEI. The CDR3 bases are TGTGCCAGCAGTGCGACAGGGAACTATGGCTACACCTTC. It codes for CASSATGNYGYTF.

Remarks on this clone: This sample includes further DNA sequences coding for the same CDR3. V usage is TRBV5-6 and J usage is TRBJ1-6; 11 nucleotides match TRBD1. The V gene's germline CDR1 is SGHDT and CDR2 YYEEEE. CDR3 length equals 15 residues. J gave up 8 bases and V 0 bases, and 1 base lay outside the gene matches. The CDR3 DNA follows: TGTGCCAGCAGCTTGGGGACAGGGGGCTATTCACCCCTCCACTTT. It is translated as CASSLGTGGYSPLHF.

The chain recombines TRBV6-6 with TRBJ2-7, with 7 bases aligning to TRBD2. Looked up from germline, CDR1 is MNHNY and CDR2 is SVGAGI (reference sequence). Germline trimming cut 8 bases from V and 1 base from J; bases unmatched to any gene: 8. CDR3 length: 14 residues. CDR3 bases: TGTGCCAGCCGCCTGGGAGGGGCGTCCTACGAGCAGTACGTC. This encodes CASRLGGASYEQYV.

The chain joins TRBV9 to TRBJ2-4; 7 bases are shared with TRBD2. Losses at the gene ends were 0 bases for V and 6 bases for J; bases not matched to a gene: 15. The germline V gene encodes CDR1 SGDLS and CDR2 YYNGEE. The CDR3 runs 18 residues. CDR3 amino acids: CASSVGEGREYERNIQYF. As DNA, the CDR3 is TGTGCCAGCAGCGTAGGGGAGGGAAGGGAGTATGAGCGAAACATTCAGTACTTC.

The chain has TRBV10-2 and TRBJ2-7; maybe TRBD2 (5 bases). The ends were cut back, 6 bases at V and 3 bases at J, with 15 bases in the middle. Germline CDR1 WSHSY, CDR2 SAAADI. This CDR3 region has 14 residues. In DNA, the CDR3 is TGCGCCAGCAGCGCGCCGGCTAGCCACTACGAGCAGTACTTC. Protein: CASSAPASHYEQYF.

This sequence joins TRBV5-1 and TRBJ2-2; 14 nucleotides line up with TRBD2. Germline assignment: CDR1 SGHRS and CDR2 YFSETQ. CDR3 length equals 19 residues. V lost 1 base to trimming and J lost 4 bases; unmatched junction nucleotides: 9. The CDR3 DNA follows: TGCGCCAGCAGCTTGTCCCCTACGACTAGCGGGGGGGGCACCGGGGAGCTGTTTTTT. This codes for CASSLSPTTSGGGTGELFF.

The chain joins TRBV13 to TRBJ2-3, with D possibly TRBD2 on 7 matching bases. The germline V and J ends were trimmed by 2 bases and 4 bases, with 25 bases remaining between them. This CDR3 spans 19 amino acids. CDR1 and CDR2 from the germline V gene are PRHDT and FYEKMQ (reference sequence). The CDR3 DNA is TGTGCCAGCAGCTTAACTCCCCTGGGAGGGGGGCCTAGGGCAGATACGCAGTATTTT. Its protein is CASSLTPLGGGPRADTQYF.

The CDR3 DNA is TGTGCCAGCAGCCTGCAGGGATCGGCCGTGGCCAAAAACATTCAGTACTTC. The encoded protein is CASSLQGSAVAKNIQYF. The rearrangement links TRBV7-2 to TRBJ2-4, with D possibly matching TRBD1 (5 bases). Trimming pared 5 bases from V and 1 base from J, leaving 18 bases between. The germline V gene encodes CDR1 SGHTA and CDR2 FQGNSA. The CDR3 totals 17 residues.

The V call is TRBV7-2, the J call TRBJ2-2; TRBD2 agrees at 13 bases. Trimming cost V 5 bases and J 2 bases; bases outside gene matches: 5. Germline V CDR1 and CDR2: SGHTA, FQGNSA. The CDR3 is made up of 17 amino acids. For the CDR3, the DNA is TGTGCCAGCAGCAGGGGACTAGCGGGGACAAACACCGGGGAGCTGTTTTTT. Its translation: CASSRGLAGTNTGELFF.

With respect to this clone: An end of the junction does not agree with germline; a read error may underlie this. The rearrangement joins TRBV30 to TRBJ1-6, with 7 bases matching TRBD1. This CDR3 comprises 14 residues. Germline values: CDR1 GTSNPN, CDR2 SVGIG (reference sequence). In DNA, the CDR3 is TGTGCCTGGAGTTTGACAGGGTATAGTTCACCCCTCCACTTT. It codes for CAWSLTGYSSPLHF.

This chain uses TRBV10-3 with TRBJ2-2; D is unclear. From germline, CDR1 is ENHRY and CDR2 SYGVKD. Trimming removed 9 bases from V and 1 base from J, with 6 bases in between. The CDR3 sequence is 12 residues long. The CDR3 coding sequence is TGTGCCATGAAGCGGAACACCGGGGAGCTGTTTTTT. It yields the protein CAMKRNTGELFF.

This clone appeared a single time. The chain joins TRBV6-1 to TRBJ2-7; D might be TRBD1 (5 bases). The CDR3 loop spans 13 amino acids. Per germline, CDR1 MNHNS and CDR2 SASEGT. Trimming removed 2 bases at V and 2 bases at J, with 7 bases between. CDR3 DNA sequence: TGTGCCAGCAGTGAAACAGGTACCTACGAGCAGTACGTC. Its protein is CASSETGTYEQYV.

The chain couples TRBV6-6 to TRBJ1-4; TRBD1 might be the D (5 bases). Germline-derived CDR1 and CDR2 are MNHNY and SVGAGI (reference sequence). CDR3 size: 16 residues. Trimming cost V 7 bases and J 4 bases, with 19 bases left between them. This chain's CDR3 is CASTAGGAFYNEKLFF. DNA for the CDR3: TGTGCCAGCACCGCGGGAGGGGCCTTCTATAATGAAAAACTGTTTTTT.

The CDR3 region is CASSYSGGQETQYF. Written as DNA, the CDR3 is TGTGCCAGCAGCTATTCGGGGGGGCAAGAGACCCAGTACTTC. The chain joins TRBV9 to TRBJ2-5; TRBD2 matches at 8 bases. The ends lost 4 bases at V and 2 bases at J; junction bases unmatched: 4. Germline loops: CDR1 SGDLS, CDR2 YYNGEE. CDR3 length equals 14 residues.

The chain combines TRBV5-1 with TRBJ2-6; 8 bases are shared with TRBD1. The CDR3 length is 18 residues. The germline gives CDR1 SGHRS, CDR2 YFSETQ. V lost 6 bases to trimming and J lost 0 bases; unmatched junction nucleotides: 11. The CDR3 spells CASKKGGQGPSGANVLTF. The DNA of the CDR3 is TGCGCCAGCAAGAAAGGTGGACAGGGTCCCTCTGGGGCCAACGTCCTGACTTTC.